A selection of T cell receptor beta chains follows, all from one sample in a study of shared clonotypes between healthy human individuals. Measured with immunoSEQ multiplex PCR; TCRdb has only the in-frame clones, and not every one. The sample includes approximately 600,000 clones, roughly 95% of them seen just once. Input material: naive CD8+ T cells sorted from blood. The receptors were sampled from a woman aged 30 to 39 in good health. Both conserved end residues are part of each CDR3. D genes are given only for firm matches. Not all rows give a size; the values are once, few, many and, for expanded clones, a class.

V	J	D	size	DNA	CDR3
TRBV2	TRBJ1-4	.	once	TGTGCCAGCAGTGAGGGAGCTCCGGGGTCCTCCTCGGACAGTGAAAAACTGTTTTTT	CASSEGAPGSSSDSEKLFF
TRBV18	TRBJ2-7	.	.	TGTGCCAGCTCACCACCGAATGGGGGAACCTACGAGCAGTACTTC	CASSPPNGGTYEQYF
TRBV7-3	TRBJ2-2	.	.	TGTGCCAGCAGCTTACGGGGAAACACCGGGGAGCTGTTTTTT	CASSLRGNTGELFF
TRBV4-2	TRBJ2-7	TRBD2	.	TGTGCCAGCAGCCAAGCGGGACTAGCAGGCGACGAGCAGTACTTC	CASSQAGLAGDEQYF
TRBV15	TRBJ1-1	TRBD1	.	TGTGCCACCAGCAGGGAGACAGGGGGGAGCGCAGCTTTCTTT	CATSRETGGSAAFF
TRBV11-2	TRBJ2-1	TRBD2	once	TGTGCCAGCAGCTTAGTGGCTAGCGGGATTAGTAATGAGCAGTTCTTC	CASSLVASGISNEQFF
TRBV6-1	TRBJ1-5	.	few	TGTGCCAGCAGTGAAAATCAGCCCCAGCATTTT	CASSENQPQHF
TRBV7-3	TRBJ2-2	.	.	TGTGCCAGCAGCTTAACGACCGGGGAGCTGTTTTTT	CASSLTTGELFF
TRBV28	TRBJ2-7	TRBD2	once	TGTGCCAGCAGTGCGCGGGGGGCGCTTTCCTACGAGCAGTACTTC	CASSARGALSYEQYF
TRBV5-4	TRBJ2-2	.	.	TGTGCCAGCACTGCCGTGGGGGCCGGGGAGCTGTTTTTT	CASTAVGAGELFF
TRBV5-1	TRBJ1-2	.	.	TGCGCCAGCAGTCTTCCAGGGGATGGCTACACCTTC	CASSLPGDGYTF
TRBV7-9	TRBJ2-7	TRBD2	.	TGTGCCAGCAGCATCCAGACTAGCGGAGACTACGAGCAGTACTTC	CASSIQTSGDYEQYF
TRBV27	TRBJ2-5	.	once	TGTGCCAGCAGTTTTTTCCAAGGAGAGACCCAGTACTTC	CASSFFQGETQYF
TRBV10-3	TRBJ2-7	.	.	TGTGCCATCAGTGAGCCCGGTGGGGGCAGCAAATTAACCTACGAGCAGTACTTC	CAISEPGGGSKLTYEQYF
TRBV28	TRBJ1-3	.	once	TGTGCCAGCAGTTTAAAGGCAGTATTCGAAATAGACAACACCATATATTTT	CASSLKAVFEIDNTIYF
TRBV4-1	TRBJ2-7	TRBD2	.	TGCGCCAGCAGCCAAGAATGGACGACTACTAGCGGGAGTTTCGACGAGCAGTACTTC	CASSQEWTTTSGSFDEQYF
TRBV6-1	TRBJ2-7	.	.	TGTGCCAGCAGTGAACACGACACCAGCTCCTACGAGCAGTACTTC	CASSEHDTSSYEQYF
TRBV4-2	TRBJ1-1	.	.	TGTGCCAGCAGCCAAGATCGGCATCTGGGAAAAACTGAAGCTTTCTTT	CASSQDRHLGKTEAFF
TRBV9	TRBJ1-4	.	.	TGTGCCAGCACCCCCGGCCCGGGACCGGTGAATGAAAAACTGTTTTTT	CASTPGPGPVNEKLFF
TRBV6-1	TRBJ1-1	TRBD1	.	TGTGCCAGCAGTGAAGGGAGGGGACAGGGGAACACTGAAGCTTTCTTT	CASSEGRGQGNTEAFF
TRBV7-6	TRBJ2-5	TRBD2	once	TGTGCCAGCAGCTTAAATCCTGGGAGGGTCCAAGAGACCCAGTACTTC	CASSLNPGRVQETQYF
TRBV6-5	TRBJ1-2	.	once	TGTGCCAGCAGTTACTCGAAAGGGGGAGATGGCTACACCTTC	CASSYSKGGDGYTF
TRBV6-5	TRBJ2-7	TRBD1	.	TGTGCCAGCAGTTACTCGACAGGGGCAATCTCCTACGAGCAGTACTTC	CASSYSTGAISYEQYF
TRBV27	TRBJ1-2	.	.	TGTGCCAGCAGTTTCGCGGGGGCCCACTATGGCTACACCTTC	CASSFAGAHYGYTF
TRBV19	TRBJ2-6	.	.	TGTGCCAGTATAGACGTTAAATCAGGGGCCAACGTCCTGACTTTC	CASIDVKSGANVLTF
TRBV25-1	TRBJ2-1	.	.	TGTGCCAGCAGTGGTATGGGGTACTACAATGAGCAGTTCTTC	CASSGMGYYNEQFF
TRBV5-5	TRBJ2-7	TRBD1	.	TGTGCCAGCAGCTTGGCGGACAGGGGCGAGCAGTACTTC	CASSLADRGEQYF
TRBV7-8	TRBJ2-5	.	.	TGTGCCAGCATCCGATCCAGGGTACCTCAAGAGACCCAGTACTTC	CASIRSRVPQETQYF
TRBV11-2	TRBJ2-1	.	.	TGTGCCAGCAGCTTACGGGCGGGCTCCTACAATGAGCAGTTCTTC	CASSLRAGSYNEQFF
TRBV28	TRBJ2-3	TRBD2	.	TGTGCCAGCAGCCCCCTAGCGGAGGCTAGCACAGATACGCAGTATTTT	CASSPLAEASTDTQYF
TRBV27	TRBJ2-1	TRBD1	.	TGTGCCAGCAGTTTAGCGGGACAGGTCGATGAGCAGTTCTTC	CASSLAGQVDEQFF
TRBV7-9	TRBJ1-4	TRBD1	.	TGTGCCAGCAGCTTAGCGCGGGGGACAGGCGGCAGAGGGGAAAAACTGTTTTTT	CASSLARGTGGRGEKLFF
TRBV6-5	TRBJ2-7	TRBD2	.	TGTGCCAGCAGACCCCCCCCACGGGAGGAGAGCGAGCAGTACTTC	CASRPPPREESEQYF
TRBV2	TRBJ1-5	.	once	TGTGCCAGCAGTGGGACCGAAAATAGCAATCAGCCCCAGCATTTT	CASSGTENSNQPQHF
TRBV6-5	TRBJ2-2	.	.	TGTGCCAGCAGGGCCCCGAGGGTCCACACCTGGGAGCTGTTTTTT	CASRAPRVHTWELFF
TRBV28	TRBJ2-1	.	.	TGTGCCAGCAGTTTTGGGTGGTCGGATGAGCAGTTCTTC	CASSFGWSDEQFF
TRBV7-2	TRBJ2-7	.	once	TGTGCCAGCAGCTTAGAACTAGCAGACGCCTACGAGCAGTACTTC	CASSLELADAYEQYF
TRBV10-2	TRBJ1-5	.	.	TGCGCCAGCAGGGAAGCCACCGGGACATACACTAATCAGCCCCAGCATTTT	CASREATGTYTNQPQHF
TRBV11-3	TRBJ2-5	.	.	TGTGCCAGCAGCTTATTATCGGGGAAAGAGACCCAGTACTTC	CASSLLSGKETQYF
TRBV19	TRBJ1-1	.	.	TGTGCCAGTAGTATATTGCGAAACACTGAAGCTTTCTTT	CASSILRNTEAFF
TRBV14	TRBJ2-2	TRBD1	.	TGTGCCAGCAGCCAAATCAGGGGGCCGGGCGGGGAGCTGTTTTTT	CASSQIRGPGGELFF
TRBV13	TRBJ2-7	.	.	TGTGCCAGCAGCTTAAGAGGAGTAGTCTACGAGCAGTACTTC	CASSLRGVVYEQYF
TRBV7-9	TRBJ2-7	.	.	TGTGCCAGCAGTTCCCCTATGACAGGAGCCTACGAGCAGTACTTC	CASSSPMTGAYEQYF
TRBV19	TRBJ1-5	.	.	TGTGCCAGTAAACGGGGGAATCAGCCCCAGCATTTT	CASKRGNQPQHF
TRBV6-6	TRBJ2-1	.	.	TGTGCCAGCAGCGGGCGGGAGCAGTTCTTC	CASSGREQFF
TRBV15	TRBJ1-1	TRBD1	.	TGTGCCACCAGCAGACACAGGGGGTTGAACACTGAAGCTTTCTTT	CATSRHRGLNTEAFF
TRBV18	TRBJ2-3	.	.	TGTGCCAGCTCACCAAAGGCGGACCCCCGCACAGATACGCAGTATTTT	CASSPKADPRTDTQYF
TRBV2	TRBJ2-1	.	.	TGTGCCAGCAGTGAAGTTGCGAACCCCTACAATGAGCAGTTCTTC	CASSEVANPYNEQFF
TRBV5-6	TRBJ1-2	.	.	TGTGCCAGCAGCCCCTCGGCGGGGTCAAACTATGGCTACACCTTC	CASSPSAGSNYGYTF
TRBV15	TRBJ2-1	.	once	TGTGCCACCAGCTCCTTCGTGGGAGCGGGTTTCCATGAGCAGTTCTTC	CATSSFVGAGFHEQFF
TRBV1	TRBJ2-7	.	.	TGCGCCAGCAGCCAAGATCGCAGAGGAGGGACTAGCGGCTACGAGCAGTACTTC	CASSQDRRGGTSGYEQYF
TRBV2	TRBJ2-3	TRBD1	.	TGTGCCAGCAGTGAAACAGGGGCCCGGGATACGCAGTATTTT	CASSETGARDTQYF